The 17 T cell receptor beta chains in this list originate from one sample, sequenced in a study of radiation and T cells in renal cell carcinoma. The assay was immunoSEQ multiplex PCR, and TCRdb's table has in-frame clones only and misses some. The sample gives 100,000 to 150,000 clones, 85% to 90% of which show up once; approximately 6% is in the top ten. As for time point: blood 2 weeks post-SBRT. Specified treatment: 15 Gy SBRT to primary tumor, nephrectomy 4 weeks later. Source: blood, taken from a patient whose treatment included radiotherapy and nephrectomy. Source of these receptors: a woman between 65 and 79 years old with renal cell carcinoma.

V usage is TRBV5-1 and J usage is TRBJ2-3, with D tentatively TRBD2 (6 bases). This CDR3 contains 16 residues. Germline values: CDR1 SGHRS, CDR2 YFSETQ. Trimming took off 3 bases at V and 2 bases at J, with 16 bases between the two ends. CDR3 coding DNA: TGCGCCAGCAGCTGGGGTGGGACTTTCGACACAGATACGCAGTATTTT. Its translation is CASSWGGTFDTDTQYF.

V is TRBV25-1 and J is TRBJ1-2; D unclear. In germline, CDR1 is MGHDK, CDR2 SYGVNS. The CDR3 covers 14 residues. V was clipped by 7 bases and J by 3 bases, with 15 bases between them. The CDR3 DNA is TGTGCCAGCAAGGAAGCGGGAGTGGACTATGGCTACACCTTC. It is translated as CASKEAGVDYGYTF.

The rearrangement uses TRBV7-9 and TRBJ1-6; 11 positions agree with TRBD1. Germline CDR1 SEHNR, CDR2 FQNEAQ (reference sequence). This CDR3 has 15 amino acids. Germline trimming cut 5 bases from V and 5 bases from J; bases unmatched to any gene: 2. The CDR3 region has the DNA TGTGCCAGCAGCGTGGGACAGGGGGATAATTCACCCCTCCACTTT. It is translated as CASSVGQGDNSPLHF. Variable domain in full (rest from reference TRBV7-9 and TRBJ1-6): DTGVSQNPRHKITKRGQNVTFRCDPISEHNRLYWYRQTLGQGPEFLTYFQNEAQLEKSRLLSDRFSAERPKGSFSTLEIQRTEQGDSAMYLCASSVGQGDNSPLHFGNGTRLTVT.

V and J are TRBV5-4 and TRBJ2-2; D call uncertain. Per the germline V gene, CDR1 is SGHNT and CDR2 is YYREEE (reference sequence). The CDR3 sequence is 14 residues long. V was clipped by 5 bases and J by 1 base, with 9 bases between them. CDR3 protein: CASRPDLNTGELFF. The CDR3 nucleotides read TGTGCCAGCAGACCGGATCTGAACACCGGGGAGCTGTTTTTT.

J is TRBJ2-7 and V is TRBV5-1, with D possibly matching TRBD2 (7 bases). Trimming took 0 bases from V and 5 from J, leaving 15 bases between them. Per germline, CDR1 SGHRS and CDR2 YFSETQ. The CDR3 loop spans 15 amino acids. In nucleotides, the CDR3 is TGCGCCAGCAGCTTGGGCGGGGGCTTTCCCGACGAGCAGTACTTC. Protein: CASSLGGGFPDEQYF.

The chain recombines TRBV19 with TRBJ1-2, with D possibly being TRBD1 (6 bases). V dropped 4 bases and J dropped 8 bases, with 14 bases sitting between them. Per the germline V gene, CDR1 is LNHDA and CDR2 is SQIVND (reference sequence). The CDR3 is 13 amino acids. The CDR3 loop is CASSTNRDPGYTF. CDR3 DNA: TGTGCCAGTAGTACAAACAGGGATCCGGGCTACACCTTC.

This clone appeared a single time. The CDR3 bases are TGTGCCAGCAGCTTAGCAGGACAGGGGCGGCTCACCGGGGAGCTGTTTTTT. This sequence encodes CASSLAGQGRLTGELFF. This sequence joins TRBV11-2 and TRBJ2-2; 9 nucleotides align to TRBD1. CDR1 and CDR2 (germline): SGHAT, FQNNGV. The CDR3 covers 17 residues. Losses at the gene ends were 1 base for V and 4 bases for J; bases not matched to a gene: 7.

This clone was recorded only once. This chain links TRBV10-3 with TRBJ1-1; TRBD1 is a possible D gene (6 bases). Germline CDR1 and CDR2: ENHRY and SYGVKD. V shed 0 bases and J shed 3 bases, with 11 bases lying between them. The CDR3 runs to 15 residues. Here the CDR3 DNA reads TGTGCCATCAGTGAGTCGATGGGGGGCGACACTGAAGCTTTCTTT. Its translation: CAISESMGGDTEAFF.

The chain combines TRBV4-2 with TRBJ1-2; D is ambiguous. CDR3 size: 16 residues. V was clipped by 0 bases and J by 1 base, with 12 bases between them. Germline V gene lookup returns CDR1 LGHNA and CDR2 YNFKEQ. The CDR3 spells CASSQEGRERNYGYTF. Here the CDR3 DNA reads TGTGCCAGCAGCCAAGAAGGGCGGGAGCGTAACTATGGCTACACCTTC.

The chain is built from TRBV7-3 and TRBJ2-7, with D perhaps TRBD1 or TRBD2 (6 bases each). Germline assignment: CDR1 SGHTA and CDR2 FQGTGA. The CDR3 has 14 amino acids. The V end was cut by 3 bases, the J end by 4 bases, with 13 bases between. The CDR3 coding sequence is TGTGCCAGCAGCTTCGGAGGGGGGCTATACGAGCAGTACTTC. It codes for CASSFGGGLYEQYF.

The chain uses TRBV10-2 and TRBJ2-4, with D unclear. CDR1 is WSHSY, CDR2 SAAADI, per germline. The CDR3 has 14 residues. The V end was cut by 0 bases, the J end by 3 bases, with 6 bases between. The CDR3 loop reads CASSESGSKNIQYF. The DNA of the CDR3 is TGCGCCAGCAGTGAGTCGGGCAGCAAAAACATTCAGTACTTC.

The chain uses TRBV19 and TRBJ1-2, with D possibly matching TRBD1 (5 bases). This CDR3 spans 15 amino acids. Trimming cost V 0 bases and J 2 bases, with 10 bases left between them. The V gene's germline CDR1 is LNHDA and CDR2 SQIVND (reference sequence). CDR3 nucleotides: TGTGCCAGTAGTATAGACCAGGGCTGGAACTATGGCTACACCTTC. It codes for CASSIDQGWNYGYTF.

The genes are TRBV6-5 and TRBJ2-7; no definite D call. Per germline, CDR1 MNHEY and CDR2 SVGAGI. The CDR3 has 14 amino acids. Trimming shortened V by 3 bases and J by 0 bases, and 9 bases separated the two germline ends. CDR3 in amino acids: CASSYSQFSYEQYF. As DNA, the CDR3 is TGTGCCAGCAGTTATAGCCAGTTCTCCTACGAGCAGTACTTC.

The rearrangement links TRBV7-3 to TRBJ2-1, with 7 bases fitting TRBD2. CDR1 and CDR2 from the germline V gene are SGHTA and FQGTGA. The CDR3 covers 17 residues. V gave up 2 bases and J gave up 3 bases; unmatched junction bases: 10. CDR3 sequence: CASSLYRSSGIYNEQFF. The CDR3 DNA reads TGTGCCAGCAGCTTATATAGGTCTAGCGGCATCTACAATGAGCAGTTCTTC.

The chain recombines TRBV5-4 with TRBJ1-2; D ambiguous. The CDR3 is 14 residues long. With 4 bases removed from V and 6 bases from J, the gap between germline ends came to 16 bases. The V gene's germline CDR1 is SGHNT and CDR2 YYREEE (reference sequence). The CDR3 spells CASSTAGRPHGYTF. CDR3 DNA sequence: TGTGCCAGCAGCACTGCTGGCCGACCCCATGGCTACACCTTC.

The chain combines TRBV28 with TRBJ1-3; possible D gene TRBD1, 6 bases. V was pared by 6 bases and J by 3 bases, with 18 bases between. This CDR3 is built from 16 residues. Looked up from germline, CDR1 is MDHEN and CDR2 is SYDVKM. This CDR3 is CASSPDPGTHGNTIYF. The DNA for the CDR3 is TGTGCCAGCAGCCCCGACCCCGGGACACATGGAAACACCATATATTTT.

This sequence joins TRBV7-6 and TRBJ2-7; TRBD2 agrees at 12 bases. Germline CDR1 and CDR2: SGHVS and FNYEAQ. CDR3 size: 16 residues. The V segment lost 5 bases and the J segment 4 bases; nucleotides outside the gene matches: 9. CDR3 amino acids: CASSRGSSGGAYEQYF. CDR3 coding DNA: TGTGCCAGCAGCCGAGGGTCTAGCGGGGGGGCATACGAGCAGTACTTC.